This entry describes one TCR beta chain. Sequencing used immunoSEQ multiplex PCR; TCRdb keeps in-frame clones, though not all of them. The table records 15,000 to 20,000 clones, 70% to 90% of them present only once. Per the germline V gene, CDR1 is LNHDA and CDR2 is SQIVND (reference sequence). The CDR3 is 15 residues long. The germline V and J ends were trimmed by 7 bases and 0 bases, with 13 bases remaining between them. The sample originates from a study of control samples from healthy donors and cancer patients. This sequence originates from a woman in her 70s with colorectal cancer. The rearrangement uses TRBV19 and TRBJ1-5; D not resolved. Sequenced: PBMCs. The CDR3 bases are TGTGCCAGTAACGGACCGGAGTATAGCAATCAGCCCCAGCATTTT. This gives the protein CASNGPEYSNQPQHF.